The 18 T cell receptor beta chains given below trace back to one sample, sequenced in a study of post-analysis software for immune sequencing data. Whole-study results and caveats: TRBV5-6, TRBV5-1 and TRBV20-1 belonged to a set of a few TRBV segments that were more frequent in patients than controls.

These receptors' antigens are unknown. Built from TCR beta cDNA, the libraries had unique molecular identifiers in them. TCRdb processed the PCR reads anew with MiXCR; each CDR3 protein has one entry. The data contain about 800,000 distinct CDR3 sequences, approximately 30% of them singletons. Input material: blood. The receptors here all came from a girl aged 10 to 17 with multiple sclerosis.

The chain is built from TRBV20-1 and TRBJ1-4; 12 bases are a match to TRBD1. V shed 2 bases, J shed 2 bases, and the junction held 6 bases outside the gene matches. The germline V gene has CDR1 DFQATT and CDR2 SNEGSKA (reference sequence). The CDR3 runs 17 residues. In DNA, the CDR3 is TGCAGTGCTAGAAAGTCGGGACAGGGGGCGACTAATGAAAAACTGTTTTTT. Protein product: CSARKSGQGATNEKLFF.

The rearrangement joins TRBV29-1 to TRBJ2-2; 12 nucleotides match TRBD2. J gave up 6 bases and V 4 bases, and 9 bases lay outside the gene matches. This CDR3 comprises 16 residues. Germline CDR1 SQVTM, CDR2 ANQGSEA. This CDR3 reads CSVAVQLAGGPGELFF. CDR3 sequence (DNA): TGCAGCGTTGCGGTACAACTAGCGGGAGGCCCCGGGGAGCTGTTTTTT.

This clonotype was observed a few times. The chain is built from TRBV6-5 and TRBJ2-3; TRBD1 might be the D (6 bases). The germline gives CDR1 MNHEY, CDR2 SVGAGI. Deletions cut 6 bases from V and 6 bases from J, with 19 bases between. CDR3 length equals 15 residues. The CDR3 region is CASSTDRRSFDTQYF. In nucleotides, the CDR3 is TGTGCCAGCAGCACTGACAGGAGATCTTTTGATACGCAGTATTTT.

This clonotype has more than one count but fewer than ten. The chain recombines TRBV24-1 with TRBJ2-1, with a possible D match to TRBD2 (7 bases). The germline V gene has CDR1 KGHDR and CDR2 SFDVKD. The CDR3 covers 14 residues. Trimming took off 6 bases at V and 9 bases at J, with 17 bases between the two ends. The CDR3 DNA reads as TGTGCCACCAGTTTGCCTAGCGGAGGGGGTGAGCAGTTCTTC. Protein: CATSLPSGGGEQFF.

This clonotype was seen a handful of times. The chain recombines TRBV10-3 with TRBJ2-3; D might be TRBD2 (7 bases). V lost 0 bases and J lost 11, with 24 bases in between. Germline assignment: CDR1 ENHRY and CDR2 SYGVKD. CDR3 length equals 17 residues. The CDR3: CAISESGPAAGAGMQYF. Here the CDR3 DNA reads TGTGCCATCAGTGAGTCGGGACCAGCTGCGGGGGCCGGTATGCAGTATTTT.

This clonotype has more than one count but fewer than ten. The chain is built from TRBV2 and TRBJ1-2; D gene uncertain. This CDR3 contains 13 residues. The V end was cut by 4 bases, the J end by 3 bases, with 9 bases between. CDR1 and CDR2 (germline): SNHLY, FYNNEI. CDR3 loop: CASSGTEDYGYTF. Written as DNA, the CDR3 is TGTGCCAGCAGTGGGACTGAAGACTATGGCTACACCTTC.

A remark on this clonotype: A single base separates this from a much larger clone, so it may be a read error. The chain recombines TRBV29-1 with TRBJ2-3; perhaps TRBD1 as D (6 bases). Germline V lookup: CDR1 SQVTM, CDR2 ANQGSEA. This CDR3 has 14 residues. The CDR3 bases are TGCTGCGGTACAACAGGGCATAGCACAGATACGCAGTATTTT. Protein: CCGTTGHSTDTQYF.

This clonotype was seen only a few times. This chain joins TRBV4-2 and TRBJ2-1; D unclear. The germline V gene encodes CDR1 LGHNA and CDR2 YNFKEQ. The CDR3 covers 14 residues. Deletions cut 0 bases from V and 9 bases from J, with 12 bases between. CDR3 bases: TGTGCCAGCAGCCAAGATAGAGTCTCCACTGAGCAGTTCTTC. Encoded protein: CASSQDRVSTEQFF.

The V call is TRBV7-2, the J call TRBJ1-1; D is perhaps TRBD1 (5 bases). The CDR3 length is 14 residues. Germline V gene data show CDR1 as SGHTA and CDR2 as FQGNSA. Trimming left V 4 bases short and J 5 bases short, with 14 bases between. The CDR3 nucleotides are TGTGCCAGCAGCTCCCATCCGGGGGGTACTGAAGCTTTCTTT. It encodes CASSSHPGGTEAFF.

Only a few counts were recorded for this clonotype. The J gene is TRBJ2-1, the V gene TRBV4-3; TRBD1 agrees at 7 bases. CDR3 length equals 16 residues. Germline V lookup: CDR1 LGHNA, CDR2 YSLEER. V trimming: 0 bases; J trimming: 6 bases; junction bases outside the gene matches: 8. The CDR3 DNA reads TGCGCCAGCAGCCAAGACATGGGACAGCGCGGCAATGAGCAGTTCTTC. The encoded protein is CASSQDMGQRGNEQFF.

This clonotype was recorded a few times. The chain employs TRBV10-3 and TRBJ1-1; TRBD1 might be the D (5 bases). V was shortened by 0 bases and J by 0 bases, with 11 bases between the two germline ends. CDR1 ENHRY and CDR2 SYGVKD come from the germline V gene. The CDR3 contains 16 residues. CDR3 DNA: TGTGCCATCAGTGAGTCGAGGGGCAGCGTGAACACTGAAGCTTTCTTT. It codes for CAISESRGSVNTEAFF.

A single count supports this clonotype. The rearrangement links TRBV11-2 to TRBJ2-5; D gene ambiguous. The CDR3 runs 13 residues. V lost 3 bases and J lost 11, with 16 bases in between. CDR1 and CDR2 (germline): SGHAT, FQNNGV. The CDR3 region is CASSFEKGNEQYF. The CDR3 DNA is TGTGCCAGCAGCTTTGAAAAAGGCAATGAGCAGTACTTC.

This clonotype was seen only a few times. This chain uses TRBV7-9 with TRBJ2-7; D is unresolved. V was trimmed by 5 bases and J by 3 bases, leaving 11 bases between them. The CDR3 covers 13 residues. CDR1 and CDR2 from the germline V gene are SEHNR and FQNEAQ (reference sequence). This chain's CDR3 is CASSHPRGYEQYF. The CDR3, as DNA: TGTGCCAGCAGCCATCCTCGAGGCTACGAGCAGTACTTC.

This clonotype has at least ten counts. The rearrangement uses TRBV7-2 and TRBJ2-5, with D tentatively TRBD1 (5 bases). Germline assignment: CDR1 SGHTA and CDR2 FQGNSA. The CDR3 is 13 residues long. V lost 6 bases, J lost 4 bases, and 12 bases lay in between. The chain's CDR3 is CASSQGLRETQYF. The CDR3 DNA follows: TGTGCCAGCAGTCAGGGATTACGAGAGACCCAGTACTTC.

The CDR3: CASTSGGNQPQHF. In nucleotides, the CDR3 is TGTGCCAGTACATCGGGGGGCAATCAGCCCCAGCATTTT. The chain carries TRBV27 and TRBJ1-5, with D tentatively TRBD1 (5 bases). Trimming removed 9 bases at V and 2 bases at J, with 11 bases between. The CDR3 covers 13 residues. Germline V CDR1 and CDR2: MNHEY, SMNVEV (reference sequence).

The genes are TRBV7-9 and TRBJ2-5; D is perhaps TRBD1 or TRBD2 (5 bases each). From germline, CDR1 is SEHNR and CDR2 FQNEAQ (reference sequence). Trimming left V 6 bases short and J 4 bases short, with 15 bases between. The CDR3 has 14 residues. CDR3 in amino acids: CASSDRGELETQYF. Here the CDR3 DNA reads TGTGCCAGCAGTGATAGAGGGGAGTTAGAGACCCAGTACTTC. The full variable domain, rest sourced from reference TRBV7-9 and TRBJ2-5, is DTGVSQNPRHKITKRGQNVTFRCDPISEHNRLYWYRQTLGQGPEFLTYFQNEAQLEKSRLLSDRFSAERPKGSFSTLEIQRTEQGDSAMYLCASSDRGELETQYFGPGTRLLVL.

This chain links TRBV10-3 with TRBJ2-7, with TRBD1 matching 7 bases. This CDR3 has 14 amino acids. Looked up from germline, CDR1 is ENHRY and CDR2 is SYGVKD. The junction had 13 bases not matched to a gene; V was cut back by 10 bases and J by 4 bases. The CDR3 nucleotides read TGTGCCAGCGAAGAACAGACAGGGAGTTACGAGCAGTACTTC. It yields the protein CASEEQTGSYEQYF.

In this sample, this clonotype turned up a few times. The chain couples TRBV29-1 to TRBJ2-1; D is undetermined. Germline V CDR1 and CDR2: SQVTM, ANQGSEA. V dropped 5 bases and J dropped 9 bases, with 11 bases sitting between them. This CDR3 comprises 11 residues. The CDR3 spells CSVPRGREQFF. Written as DNA, the CDR3 is TGCAGCGTTCCCCGCGGTCGTGAGCAGTTCTTC.